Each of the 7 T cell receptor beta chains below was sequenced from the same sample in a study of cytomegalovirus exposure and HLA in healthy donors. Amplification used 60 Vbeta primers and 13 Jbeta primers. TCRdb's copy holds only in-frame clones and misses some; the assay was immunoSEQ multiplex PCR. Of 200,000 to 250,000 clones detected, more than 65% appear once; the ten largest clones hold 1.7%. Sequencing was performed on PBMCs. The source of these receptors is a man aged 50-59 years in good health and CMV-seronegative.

Here the CDR3 reads CASSEYGGRDSTDTQYF. In DNA, the CDR3 is TGTGCCAGCAGTGAATATGGAGGGCGGGACTCCACAGATACGCAGTATTTT. The rearrangement links TRBV25-1 to TRBJ2-3, with D possibly TRBD2 on 6 matching bases. The ends were cut back, 0 bases at V and 2 bases at J, with 15 bases in the middle. The CDR3 consists of 17 residues. The germline V gene has CDR1 MGHDK and CDR2 SYGVNS.

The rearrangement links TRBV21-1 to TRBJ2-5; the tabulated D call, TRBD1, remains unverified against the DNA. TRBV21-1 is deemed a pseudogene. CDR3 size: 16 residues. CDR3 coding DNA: TGTGCCAGCAGCAAAGAATTGGCAGGGAAAGGGGAGACCCAGTACTTC. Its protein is CASSKELAGKGETQYF.

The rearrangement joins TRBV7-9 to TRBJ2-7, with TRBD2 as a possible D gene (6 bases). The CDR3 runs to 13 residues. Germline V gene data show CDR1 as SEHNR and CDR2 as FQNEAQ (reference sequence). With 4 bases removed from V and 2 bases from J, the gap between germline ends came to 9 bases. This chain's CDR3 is CASSWDWTYEQYF. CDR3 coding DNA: TGTGCCAGCAGCTGGGACTGGACCTACGAGCAGTACTTC.

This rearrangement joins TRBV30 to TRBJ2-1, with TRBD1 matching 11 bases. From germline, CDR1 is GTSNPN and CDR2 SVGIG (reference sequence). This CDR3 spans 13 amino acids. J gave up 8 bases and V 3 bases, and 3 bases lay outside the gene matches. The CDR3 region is CAWRDRGRDEQFF. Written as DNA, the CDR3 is TGTGCCTGGAGGGACAGGGGGCGGGATGAGCAGTTCTTC. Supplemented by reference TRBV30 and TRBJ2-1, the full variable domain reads SQTIHQWPATLVQPVGSPLSLECTVEGTSNPNLYWYRQAAGRGLQLLFYSVGIGQISSEVPQNLSASRPQDRQFILSSKKLLLSDSGFYLCAWRDRGRDEQFFGPGTRLTVL.

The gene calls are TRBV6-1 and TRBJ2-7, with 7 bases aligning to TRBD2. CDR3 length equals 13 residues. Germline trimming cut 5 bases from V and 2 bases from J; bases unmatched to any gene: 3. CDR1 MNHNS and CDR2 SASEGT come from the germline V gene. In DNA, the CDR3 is TGTGCCAGCAGTCCGGGACTAACCTACGAGCAGTACTTC. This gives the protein CASSPGLTYEQYF.

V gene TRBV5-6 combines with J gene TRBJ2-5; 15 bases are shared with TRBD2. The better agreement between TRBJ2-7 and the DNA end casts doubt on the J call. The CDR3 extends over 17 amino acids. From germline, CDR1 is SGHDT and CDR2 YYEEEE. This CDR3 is CASSLNGLAGGYYEQYF. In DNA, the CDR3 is TGTGCCAGCAGCTTGAATGGACTAGCGGGAGGGTACTACGAGCAGTACTTC.

The CDR3 DNA follows: TGTGCCTGGAGTGCGGGACAGGGGAACACAGATACGCAGTATTTT. This encodes CAWSAGQGNTDTQYF. The rearrangement joins TRBV30 to TRBJ2-3, with 10 bases aligning to TRBD1. The germline V gene has CDR1 GTSNPN and CDR2 SVGIG (reference sequence). The CDR3 consists of 15 residues. V gave up 1 base and J gave up 2 bases; unmatched junction bases: 3.